One and the same sample provided the 3 T cell receptor beta chains below, sequenced in a study of monozygotic twins with cystic fibrosis. This table comes from immunoSEQ multiplex PCR, and its TCRdb copy is limited to in-frame clones, with some not included. The sample shows around 20,000 clones, about 90% of them seen only once. Source material: blood. Source of these receptors: a girl aged 2 to 9 with cystic fibrosis.

The chain has TRBV9 and TRBJ2-1; 8 nucleotides agree with TRBD2. Unmatched junction bases numbered 16, after V lost 4 bases and J lost 4 bases. CDR3 length: 18 amino acids. The germline gives CDR1 SGDLS, CDR2 YYNGEE. The CDR3: CASSFSPGISGTYNEQFF. CDR3 DNA sequence: TGTGCCAGCAGCTTCTCTCCGGGGATTAGCGGGACTTACAATGAGCAGTTCTTC.

The gene calls are TRBV25-1 and TRBJ1-2, with D perhaps matching TRBD1 (5 bases). Trimming took off 10 bases at V and 1 base at J, with 13 bases between the two ends. This CDR3 contains 13 residues. Germline lookup yields CDR1 MGHDK and CDR2 SYGVNS. This chain's CDR3 is CATQGSINYGYTF. DNA of the CDR3: TGTGCCACCCAGGGCAGTATTAACTATGGCTACACCTTC.

This chain joins TRBV28 and TRBJ2-2; possible D gene TRBD2, 5 bases. Trimming took 1 base from V and 4 from J, leaving 7 bases between them. Germline V lookup: CDR1 MDHEN, CDR2 SYDVKM. This CDR3 comprises 14 residues. CDR3 nucleotides: TGTGCCAGCAGTTTATCGGCGGGCACCGGGGAGCTGTTTTTT. Amino acids: CASSLSAGTGELFF.